Listed below are T cell receptor beta chains from one sample, sequenced in a study of vaccination effects on CD4 cells after COVID-19. Profiling relied on immunoSEQ multiplex PCR, and the TCRdb table lists in-frame clones only, not all of them. The profile shows tens of thousands of clones, around 70% of them singletons. No antigen is known for these receptors. The sample consisted of CD4+ T cells from PBMCs cultured with HCoV-229E spike peptides, taken after COVID-19 vaccination. These receptors all come from a human donor who received a COVID-19 vaccine. Each CDR3 is given without its conserved first and last residue.

V: TRBV6-5
J: TRBJ1-1
CDR3: ASSLKGTEAF

V: TRBV9
J: TRBJ2-1
CDR3: ASSLGTIYNEQF

V: TRBV7-8
J: TRBJ1-6
CDR3: ASSLMGANSPLH

V: TRBV29-1
J: TRBJ2-2
CDR3: SVEPRGSTGELF

V: TRBV27
J: TRBJ2-3
CDR3: ASSLLGQSTDTQY

V: TRBV7-2
J: TRBJ1-6
CDR3: ASSLGAYNSPLH

V: TRBV18
J: TRBJ2-3
CDR3: ASSDDRGATDTQY

V: TRBV4-1
J: TRBJ1-2
CDR3: ASSQDNIREDGYT

V: TRBV5-1
J: TRBJ2-1
CDR3: ASSFPSDEQF

V: TRBV2
J: TRBJ1-2
CDR3: ASNYSPNYGYT

V: TRBV6-5
J: TRBJ1-5
CDR3: ASSSLGQGSNQPQH

V: TRBV7-3
J: TRBJ1-1
CDR3: ASSPGGQNTEAF

V: TRBV6-6
J: TRBJ1-5
CDR3: ASTSYSGSGQPQH

V: TRBV28
J: TRBJ1-4
CDR3: ASTVAGDPPRKLF

V: TRBV6-4
J: TRBJ1-1
CDR3: ASSHGQGASEAF

V: TRBV11-3
J: TRBJ1-5
CDR3: ASSFRGLSNQPQH

V: TRBV7-2
J: TRBJ1-6
CDR3: ASSPWTALRNNSPLH

V: TRBV6-6
J: TRBJ1-2
CDR3: ASRPTGTDYGYT

V: TRBV3-1/TRBV3-2
J: TRBJ1-2
CDR3: ASSRAGRGYT

V: TRBV4-2
J: TRBJ1-1
CDR3: ASSPRGNTEAF

V: TRBV3-1/TRBV3-2
J: TRBJ2-5
CDR3: ASGRGLQETQY

V: TRBV2
J: TRBJ1-5
CDR3: ASSGQSSQPQH

V: TRBV5-1
J: TRBJ1-1
CDR3: ASSATQGANTEAF

V: TRBV4-1
J: TRBJ2-5
CDR3: ASSQAYGSGGQETQY

V: TRBV7-8
J: TRBJ2-2
CDR3: ASSYRDRVTGELF

V: TRBV6-5
J: TRBJ1-6
CDR3: ASQGQYNSPLH

V: TRBV30
J: TRBJ1-2
CDR3: AWRETDSNYGYT

V: TRBV24-1
J: TRBJ2-1
CDR3: ATSGTSGGETNEQF

V: TRBV28
J: TRBJ1-5
CDR3: ASSLSTGYQPQH

V: TRBV11-3
J: TRBJ2-2
CDR3: ASSFGANTGELF

V: TRBV5-1
J: TRBJ2-3
CDR3: ASSRSSGGANTDTQY

V: TRBV3-1/TRBV3-2
J: TRBJ1-6
CDR3: ASSRGGGGTSPLH

V: TRBV12-3/TRBV12-4
J: TRBJ2-5
CDR3: ASSLTGGETQY

V: TRBV24-1
J: TRBJ1-1
CDR3: ATSDFRGRAF

V: TRBV10-3
J: TRBJ2-2
CDR3: AISARAGPNTGELF

V: TRBV10-3
J: TRBJ2-1
CDR3: AISTYGGAYNEQF

V: TRBV24-1
J: TRBJ1-2
CDR3: ATSAAPGAGDWVRYYGYT

V: TRBV30
J: TRBJ1-1
CDR3: AWGQQAF

V: TRBV10-1
J: TRBJ2-1
CDR3: ASSDSFRLAGHEQF

V: TRBV27
J: TRBJ2-3
CDR3: ASRISGGRDTQY

V: TRBV10-3
J: TRBJ2-1
CDR3: AMGLAGNEQF

V: TRBV15
J: TRBJ1-5
CDR3: ATGGSGSQPQH

V: TRBV15
J: TRBJ1-2
CDR3: ATSRAQVVNYGYT

V: TRBV5-4
J: TRBJ1-2
CDR3: ASRSPGQEDYGYT

V: TRBV7-2
J: TRBJ2-3
CDR3: ASSSPLAGVDTDTQY

V: TRBV5-1
J: TRBJ2-2
CDR3: ASSLVKGAGDTGELF

V: TRBV2
J: TRBJ2-3
CDR3: ASRPSGGPTDTQY

V: TRBV30
J: TRBJ1-2
CDR3: AWSGQGGNYGYT

V: TRBV5-1
J: TRBJ2-1
CDR3: ASSSRDKYNEQF

V: TRBV30
J: TRBJ2-3
CDR3: AWSGDSRTSGARVTQY

V: TRBV5-1
J: TRBJ2-2
CDR3: ASSFRGRIEDGELF

V: TRBV6-5
J: TRBJ2-1
CDR3: ASSKGDSFNEQF